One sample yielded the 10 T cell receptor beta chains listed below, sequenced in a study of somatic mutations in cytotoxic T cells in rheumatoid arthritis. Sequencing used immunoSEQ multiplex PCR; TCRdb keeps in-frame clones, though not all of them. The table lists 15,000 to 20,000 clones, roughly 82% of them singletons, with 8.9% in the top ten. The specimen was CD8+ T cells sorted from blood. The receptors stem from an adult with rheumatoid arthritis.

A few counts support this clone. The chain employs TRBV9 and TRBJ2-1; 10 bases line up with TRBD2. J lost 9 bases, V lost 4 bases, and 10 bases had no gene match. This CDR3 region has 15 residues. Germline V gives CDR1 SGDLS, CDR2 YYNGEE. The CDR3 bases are TGTGCCAGCAGCCCGTGGGTAGCGGGAGGCGGTGAGCAGTTCTTC. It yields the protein CASSPWVAGGGEQFF.

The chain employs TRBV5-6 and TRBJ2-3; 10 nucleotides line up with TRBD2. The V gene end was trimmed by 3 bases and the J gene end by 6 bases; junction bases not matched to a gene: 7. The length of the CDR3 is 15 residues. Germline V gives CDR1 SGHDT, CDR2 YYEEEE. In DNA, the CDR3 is TGTGCCAGCAGCTCGAGCGGGGGGGCTGTCGATACGCAGTATTTT. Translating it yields CASSSSGGAVDTQYF.

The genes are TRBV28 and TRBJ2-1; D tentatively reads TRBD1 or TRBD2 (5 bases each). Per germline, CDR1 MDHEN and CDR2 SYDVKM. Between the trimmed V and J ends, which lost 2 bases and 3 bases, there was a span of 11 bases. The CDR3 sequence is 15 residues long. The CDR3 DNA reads TGTGCCAGCAGTTTAAGGGGACCGAGCTACAATGAGCAGTTCTTC. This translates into CASSLRGPSYNEQFF.

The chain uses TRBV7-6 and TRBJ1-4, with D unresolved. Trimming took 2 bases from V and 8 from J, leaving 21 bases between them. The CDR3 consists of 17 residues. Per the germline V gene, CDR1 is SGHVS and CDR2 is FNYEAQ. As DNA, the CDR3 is TGTGCCAGCAGCTTACCCAGTGCACCCGCGGACTCCGAAAAACTGTTTTTT. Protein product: CASSLPSAPADSEKLFF.

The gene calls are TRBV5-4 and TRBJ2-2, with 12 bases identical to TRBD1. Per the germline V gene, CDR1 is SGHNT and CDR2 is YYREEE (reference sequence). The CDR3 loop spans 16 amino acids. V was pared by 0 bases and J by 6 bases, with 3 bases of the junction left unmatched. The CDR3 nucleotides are TGTGCCAGCAGCTTGGCCGGGACAGGGGGCCCCGGGGAGCTGTTTTTT. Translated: CASSLAGTGGPGELFF.

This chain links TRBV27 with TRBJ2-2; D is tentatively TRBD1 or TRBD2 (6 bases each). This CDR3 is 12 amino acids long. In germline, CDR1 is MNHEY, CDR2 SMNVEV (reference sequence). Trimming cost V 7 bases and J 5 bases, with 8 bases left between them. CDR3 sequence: CASKGGTGELFF. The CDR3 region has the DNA TGTGCCAGCAAGGGGGGTACCGGGGAGCTGTTTTTT.

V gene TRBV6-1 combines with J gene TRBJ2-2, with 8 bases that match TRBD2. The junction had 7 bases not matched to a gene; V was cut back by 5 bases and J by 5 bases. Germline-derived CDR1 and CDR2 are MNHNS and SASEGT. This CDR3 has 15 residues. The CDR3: CASSLNRGGTGELFF. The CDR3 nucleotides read TGTGCCAGCAGTCTAAACCGGGGGGGAACCGGGGAGCTGTTTTTT.

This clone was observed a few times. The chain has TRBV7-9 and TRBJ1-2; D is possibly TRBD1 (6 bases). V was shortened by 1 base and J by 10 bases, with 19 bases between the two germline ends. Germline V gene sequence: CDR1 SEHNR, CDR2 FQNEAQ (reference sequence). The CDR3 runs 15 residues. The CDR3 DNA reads TGTGCCAGCAGCTTAGTAGGTGATCAGGGGTTATTCTACACCTTC. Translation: CASSLVGDQGLFYTF.

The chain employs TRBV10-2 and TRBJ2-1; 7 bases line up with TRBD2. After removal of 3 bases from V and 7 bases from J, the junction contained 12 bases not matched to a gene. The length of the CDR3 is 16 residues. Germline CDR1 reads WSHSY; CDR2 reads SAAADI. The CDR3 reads CASSESGAGLGNEQFF. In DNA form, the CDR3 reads TGCGCCAGCAGTGAAAGTGGAGCGGGGCTGGGGAATGAGCAGTTCTTC.

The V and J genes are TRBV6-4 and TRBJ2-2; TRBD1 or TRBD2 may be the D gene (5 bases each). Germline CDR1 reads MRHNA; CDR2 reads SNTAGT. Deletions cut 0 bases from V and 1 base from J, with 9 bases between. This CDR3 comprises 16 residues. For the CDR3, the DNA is TGTGCCAGCAGTGACTCCGGGGCAGGGAACACCGGGGAGCTGTTTTTT. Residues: CASSDSGAGNTGELFF.